Each of the 24 T cell receptor beta chains below was sequenced from the same sample in a study of blood T cell repertoires in COVID-19. The protocol was immunoSEQ multiplex PCR, while the TCRdb copy is restricted to in-frame clones and leaves out a portion. The sample consists of about 300,000 clones, 70% to 90% of them appearing once. Sequenced: peripheral blood. These receptors all come from a man aged 18 to 30 who had recovered from COVID-19.

By share of the sample, this clone is medium-sized. The chain carries TRBV6-5 and TRBJ1-1, with TRBD1 as a possible D gene (6 bases). Germline CDR1 and CDR2: MNHEY and SVGAGI. Deletions cut 8 bases from V and 11 bases from J, with 15 bases between. The CDR3 extends over 11 amino acids. The CDR3 loop is CASSGAMGAFF. CDR3 nucleotides: TGTGCCAGCTCAGGGGCGATGGGGGCTTTCTTT.

The table lists this clone with a few counts. The chain recombines TRBV25-1 with TRBJ1-1; 8 bases match TRBD1. Trimming at V came to 6 bases and at J to 3 bases, leaving 3 bases not matched to a gene. CDR3 length equals 13 residues. Germline V CDR1 and CDR2: MGHDK, SYGVNS. The CDR3: CASSLQGDTEAFF. The CDR3 nucleotides are TGTGCCAGCAGCCTACAGGGGGACACTGAAGCTTTCTTT.

The chain joins TRBV7-6 to TRBJ1-2; D is ambiguous. There are 15 residues in the CDR3. The V and J ends lost 5 bases and 5 bases respectively, with 18 bases between them. Looked up from germline, CDR1 is SGHVS and CDR2 is FNYEAQ. Written as DNA, the CDR3 is TGTGCCAGCAGCCCGATTGAGGGAACATCTTATGGCTACACCTTC. The encoded protein is CASSPIEGTSYGYTF.

The chain links TRBV5-1 to TRBJ1-6; D is unresolved. With 0 bases removed from V and 7 bases from J, the gap between germline ends came to 8 bases. Germline V lookup: CDR1 SGHRS, CDR2 YFSETQ. The CDR3 runs to 14 residues. The CDR3 region has the DNA TGCGCCAGCAGCTTGGATCCCCTAAATTCACCCCTCCACTTT. The encoded protein is CASSLDPLNSPLHF. Full variable domain (remainder filled in from reference TRBV5-1 and TRBJ1-6): KAGVTQTPRYLIKTRGQQVTLSCSPISGHRSVSWYQQTPGQGLQFLFEYFSETQRNKGNFPGRFSGRQFSNSRSEMNVSTLELGDSALYLCASSLDPLNSPLHFGNGTRLTVT.

This chain connects TRBV19 to TRBJ2-1; tentatively, D is TRBD2 (6 bases). Trimming cost V 9 bases and J 4 bases, with 19 bases left between them. Germline CDR1 LNHDA, CDR2 SQIVND (reference sequence). This CDR3 is built from 15 residues. The CDR3 spells CASRKSPGLYNEQFF. In DNA form, the CDR3 reads TGTGCCAGCCGCAAGAGCCCGGGACTTTACAATGAGCAGTTCTTC.

This sequence joins TRBV7-9 and TRBJ2-1; D may be TRBD2 (5 bases). CDR3 length: 16 residues. Trimming left V 5 bases short and J 3 bases short, with 17 bases between. CDR1 and CDR2 (germline): SEHNR, FQNEAQ (reference sequence). CDR3 sequence reads: CASSPEAPGYYNEQFF. DNA for the CDR3: TGTGCCAGCAGCCCAGAGGCTCCGGGATACTACAATGAGCAGTTCTTC.

The table lists this clone with a few counts. The chain recombines TRBV4-1 with TRBJ2-2, with D tentatively TRBD2 (6 bases). Germline V gene sequence: CDR1 MGHRA, CDR2 YSYEKL. V lost 4 bases and J 7 bases, leaving 19 bases between the germline ends. The CDR3 is 16 residues long. For the CDR3, the DNA is TGCGCCAGCAGCCCTATTTTAGCGGCGGAGGTCGGGGAGCTGTTTTTT. It specifies CASSPILAAEVGELFF.

The chain joins TRBV18 to TRBJ2-6, with D maybe TRBD2 (5 bases). Trimming removed 2 bases at V and 2 bases at J, with 13 bases between. The CDR3 has 17 amino acids. Germline V lookup: CDR1 KGHSH, CDR2 LQKENI. The CDR3 spells CASSPKTPGTGANVLTF. The CDR3 nucleotides are TGTGCCAGCTCACCAAAGACCCCGGGGACTGGGGCCAACGTCCTGACTTTC.

V and J are TRBV3-1 (or the pseudogene TRBV3-2) and TRBJ2-2; D might be TRBD2 (5 bases). The CDR3 contains 14 residues. Germline V gives CDR1 LGHDT, CDR2 YNNKEL (reference sequence). The V end was cut by 0 bases, the J end by 6 bases, with 8 bases between. CDR3 region: CASSQDRGSGELFF. In DNA form, the CDR3 reads TGTGCCAGCAGCCAAGATCGCGGGTCCGGGGAGCTGTTTTTT.

The chain links TRBV19 to TRBJ2-2, with D perhaps matching TRBD2 (5 bases). This CDR3 has 14 amino acids. Per germline, CDR1 LNHDA and CDR2 SQIVND (reference sequence). V was pared by 7 bases and J by 0 bases, with 9 bases between. The CDR3 region is CASNGIPNTGELFF. The CDR3 DNA sequence: TGTGCCAGTAACGGGATCCCGAACACCGGGGAGCTGTTTTTT. The variable domain in full, with the rest retrieved from reference TRBV19 and TRBJ2-2, is DGGITQSPKYLFRKEGQNVTLSCEQNLNHDAMYWYRQDPGQGLRLIYYSQIVNDFQKGDIAEGYSVSREKKESFPLTVTSAQKNPTAFYLCASNGIPNTGELFFGEGSRLTVL.

The chain employs TRBV10-2 and TRBJ2-5; 10 bases fit TRBD1. The CDR3 runs to 15 residues. Looked up from germline, CDR1 is WSHSY and CDR2 is SAAADI. Trimming cost V 7 bases and J 1 base; bases outside gene matches: 6. Here the CDR3 DNA reads TGCGCCAGCACGGGACAGGGGACCCCCCAAGAGACCCAGTACTTC. Its protein product is CASTGQGTPQETQYF.

The chain combines TRBV7-9 with TRBJ1-2; 7 bases are shared with TRBD1. The length of the CDR3 is 14 residues. The V and J ends lost 5 bases and 5 bases, in that order; junction bases with no gene match: 8. The germline gives CDR1 SEHNR, CDR2 FQNEAQ (reference sequence). CDR3 region: CASSPPDRAYGYTF. CDR3 in DNA: TGTGCCAGCAGCCCCCCTGACAGGGCTTATGGCTACACCTTC. The full variable domain, in which reference TRBV7-9 and TRBJ1-2 provide the parts outside the CDR3, is DTGVSQNPRHKITKRGQNVTFRCDPISEHNRLYWYRQTLGQGPEFLTYFQNEAQLEKSRLLSDRFSAERPKGSFSTLEIQRTEQGDSAMYLCASSPPDRAYGYTFGSGTRLTVV.

This chain uses TRBV4-1 with TRBJ1-1; possible D gene TRBD1, 5 bases. The CDR3 is 16 amino acids. From germline, CDR1 is MGHRA and CDR2 YSYEKL. Trimming took off 10 bases at V and 3 bases at J, with 24 bases between the two ends. In nucleotides, the CDR3 is TGCGCCACCACCGAGGGGAGGTACCGGAAGGACACTGAAGCTTTCTTT. Translation: CATTEGRYRKDTEAFF.

V is TRBV30 and J is TRBJ2-7; 13 nucleotides line up with TRBD2. There are 16 residues in the CDR3. Germline V gene lookup returns CDR1 GTSNPN and CDR2 SVGIG (reference sequence). J lost 6 bases, V lost 2 bases, and 10 bases had no gene match. The CDR3 coding sequence is TGTGCCTGGAGTCGACAGGAACTAGCGGGAGGGGGCGAGCAGTACTTC. It codes for CAWSRQELAGGGEQYF.

The CDR3 nucleotides read TGTGCCAGTAGTAGCCTAACGCAGGCCTTCCCATTCTTCTCTGGAAACACCATATATTTT. It translates to CASSSLTQAFPFFSGNTIYF. The chain has TRBV19 and TRBJ1-3; D remains unclear. Germline CDR1 and CDR2: LNHDA and SQIVND (reference sequence). The CDR3 has 20 residues. V lost 4 bases and J 0 bases, leaving 25 bases between the germline ends.

The chain employs TRBV14 and TRBJ2-1, with 8 positions matching TRBD2. Trimming took 0 bases from V and 7 from J; bases not matched to a gene: 20. The CDR3 spans 20 residues. Germline V lookup: CDR1 SGHDN, CDR2 FVKESK. CDR3 nucleotide sequence: TGTGCCAGCAGCCAAGAGGCCGGAGCCTGGGGCGGGAGGCGCATGAATGAGCAGTTCTTC. It translates to CASSQEAGAWGGRRMNEQFF.

The chain recombines TRBV27 with TRBJ2-1; the D is unclear. The V gene lost 5 bases and the J gene lost 9 bases, with 17 bases spanning the gap. Germline V gene sequence: CDR1 MNHEY, CDR2 SMNVEV (reference sequence). The CDR3 sequence is 14 residues long. The CDR3 DNA follows: TGTGCCAGCAGTCCCCATCTCGGAGTTTTTGAGCAGTTCTTC. Amino acid sequence: CASSPHLGVFEQFF.

This chain links TRBV30 with TRBJ2-1; maybe TRBD2 (6 bases). Trimming left V 5 bases short and J 0 bases short, with 14 bases between. The CDR3 extends over 15 amino acids. The germline V gene encodes CDR1 GTSNPN and CDR2 SVGIG (reference sequence). For the CDR3, the DNA is TGTGCCTGGTCGGGACTCCGGAGCTCCTACAATGAGCAGTTCTTC. Encoded protein: CAWSGLRSSYNEQFF.

The CDR3 is CASSFIGQGTDTQYF. CDR3 nucleotides: TGTGCCAGCAGCTTCATCGGACAGGGTACAGATACGCAGTATTTT. The chain employs TRBV5-4 and TRBJ2-3; 8 nucleotides match TRBD1. With V trimmed by 2 bases and J by 3 bases, 5 bases remained unmatched. The CDR3 covers 15 residues. Per the germline V gene, CDR1 is SGHNT and CDR2 is YYREEE (reference sequence).

The V gene is TRBV5-1, the J gene TRBJ2-3, with 11 positions matching TRBD2. V was pared by 4 bases and J by 4 bases, with 14 bases of the junction left unmatched. The CDR3 loop spans 18 amino acids. Germline V gene lookup returns CDR1 SGHRS and CDR2 YFSETQ. The CDR3 region is CASSGTLTSGTVPDTQYF. CDR3 DNA sequence: TGCGCCAGCAGCGGGACCTTGACTAGCGGGACTGTCCCAGATACGCAGTATTTT.

The chain uses TRBV3-1 (or the pseudogene TRBV3-2) and TRBJ1-4; 7 bases map to TRBD1. J gave up 13 bases and V 0 bases, and 11 bases lay outside the gene matches. This CDR3 is 15 amino acids long. The germline V gene has CDR1 LGHDT and CDR2 YNNKEL (reference sequence). The CDR3 sequence: CASSQERATRGRLFF. CDR3 coding DNA: TGTGCCAGCAGCCAAGAGAGGGCAACCAGGGGGAGACTGTTTTTT.

About this clone: At the DNA level, this CDR3 is encoded by other sequences in the same sample as well. The chain carries TRBV9 and TRBJ1-2, with 10 bases fitting TRBD1. The CDR3 covers 13 residues. Germline V gives CDR1 SGDLS, CDR2 YYNGEE. V lost 4 bases and J lost 6; bases outside the gene matches: 3. CDR3 region: CASSTGQGDGYTF. The CDR3 region has the DNA TGTGCCAGCAGCACAGGACAGGGGGATGGCTACACCTTC.

V gene TRBV6-1 combines with J gene TRBJ1-5, with 8 bases aligning to TRBD1. CDR3 length equals 18 residues. CDR1 MNHNS and CDR2 SASEGT come from the germline V gene. J lost 2 bases, V lost 2 bases, and 11 bases had no gene match. The CDR3 protein is CASSELILLRGRNQPQHF. The CDR3 DNA follows: TGTGCCAGCAGTGAACTGATCTTGCTCAGGGGGCGCAATCAGCCCCAGCATTTT.

The chain combines TRBV11-2 with TRBJ1-3; TRBD1 is a possible D gene (6 bases). V shed 1 base and J shed 1 base, with 11 bases lying between them. The germline V gene encodes CDR1 SGHAT and CDR2 FQNNGV. CDR3 length equals 16 residues. The CDR3 DNA is TGTGCCAGCAGCTTAGGGACAGCTGTGTCTGGAAACACCATATATTTT. Translating it yields CASSLGTAVSGNTIYF.